A selection of T cell receptor beta chains follows, all from one sample in a study of siplizumab effects on memory and regulatory T cells. Generated by immunoSEQ multiplex PCR, the TCRdb table keeps only in-frame clones and is missing some. The sample shows approximately 91,000 clones, approximately 95% of them seen only once. Sequencing input: CD8+ T cells sorted from blood. The origin of the receptors is a human donor in good health. The CDR3 runs from the conserved cysteine through the conserved F or W. Fields, in order: V gene, J gene, clone size, D gene, CDR3 DNA, CDR3 protein. A D gene is named only where the DNA matches it firmly. Part of the rows lack a size; the others show once, few, many or a class for expanded clones.

TRBV6-5	TRBJ2-5	NA	NA	TGTGCCAGCAGTATGATCGGGGAGACCCAGTACTTC	CASSMIGETQYF
TRBV4-1	TRBJ1-4	NA	NA	TGCGCCAGCAGCCAATCTGGGAGTAATGAAAAACTGTTTTTT	CASSQSGSNEKLFF
TRBV27	TRBJ2-7	NA	TRBD2	TGTGCCAGCAGTTTATCTTCTAGCGGGAGCTTCGGGCAGTACTTC	CASSLSSSGSFGQYF
TRBV7-8	TRBJ2-7	NA	NA	TGTGCCAGCAGCTTATCATCCCACTCGGGGGAGCAGTACTTC	CASSLSSHSGEQYF
TRBV7-9	TRBJ2-1	NA	NA	TGTGCCAACCCCCCTCCGGGCCCAGGTAGGAATGAGCAGTTCTTC	CANPPPGPGRNEQFF
TRBV23-1	TRBJ2-7	NA	NA	TGCGCCAGCCCCAACGGCAGGGCGACTTACGAGCAGTACTTC	CASPNGRATYEQYF
TRBV11-2	TRBJ2-1	NA	TRBD2	TGTGCCAGCAGCTTCCCAGCGGGAGGGAACTCGGTATACAATGAGCAGTTCTTC	CASSFPAGGNSVYNEQFF
TRBV7-9	TRBJ2-7	once	NA	TGTGCCAGCAGCTTATTGGTACAGGGAGGCGAGCAGTACTTC	CASSLLVQGGEQYF
TRBV27	TRBJ2-5	NA	TRBD1	TGTGCCAGCAGTTCGGACAGGGCGCTTGGGACCCAGTACTTC	CASSSDRALGTQYF
TRBV7-8	TRBJ1-4	once	NA	TGTGCCAGCAGTTACGGACGGAATGAAAAACTGTTTTTT	CASSYGRNEKLFF
TRBV6-6	TRBJ1-1	NA	NA	TGTGCCAGCAGTTACCCCAGGGGCTTGAACACTGAAGCTTTCTTT	CASSYPRGLNTEAFF
TRBV2	TRBJ2-2	NA	TRBD2	TGTGCCAGCAGTGAAGGAGTTTGGGGGGCTCTAGCGGGATTAACCACCGGGGAGCTGTTTTTT	CASSEGVWGALAGLTTGELFF
TRBV29-1	TRBJ2-7	once	NA	TGCAGCGTTGAAAAACCAGGGGGGTACGAGCAGTACTTC	CSVEKPGGYEQYF
TRBV5-1	TRBJ2-4	once	NA	TGCGCCAGCAGCTTTTCAGGGACCACACTAGCCAAAAACATTCAGTACTTC	CASSFSGTTLAKNIQYF
TRBV27	TRBJ2-4	once	NA	TGTGCCAGCAGTCAAAGGGGTGGGCAAAACATTCAGTACTTC	CASSQRGGQNIQYF
TRBV4-1	TRBJ2-7	NA	NA	TGCGCCAGCAGCCAGGTGAGGGGTTCCTACGAGCAGTACTTC	CASSQVRGSYEQYF
TRBV6-1	TRBJ2-1	NA	TRBD2	TGTGCCAGCAGTGACGGGGAGGGCCTTTTTGAGCAGTTCTTC	CASSDGEGLFEQFF
TRBV7-2	TRBJ2-7	NA	TRBD2	TGTGCCAGCAGCTTGTACGGGGGGAGCGGGGGATACTACGAGCAGTACTTC	CASSLYGGSGGYYEQYF
TRBV27	TRBJ2-7	NA	TRBD1	TGTGCCAGCAGTCTGGGGACAGGGGAAATCTCCTACGAGCAGTACTTC	CASSLGTGEISYEQYF
TRBV27	TRBJ2-7	NA	NA	TGTGCCAGCAGCCCCGGACAGAACCCCTACGAGCAGTACTTC	CASSPGQNPYEQYF
TRBV29-1	TRBJ1-1	NA	NA	TGCAGCGTTTTCCCCGGGCTAGCGTTCACTGAAGCTTTCTTT	CSVFPGLAFTEAFF
TRBV4-1	TRBJ2-7	NA	NA	TGCGCCAGCAGCCAGTCGTGGGAGCGAGGCGAGCAGTACTTC	CASSQSWERGEQYF
TRBV4-1	TRBJ1-4	NA	NA	TGCGCCAGCAGCCAAGTTACCAGGGACGTGAATGAAAAACTGTTTTTT	CASSQVTRDVNEKLFF
TRBV18	TRBJ2-1	NA	TRBD1	TGTGCCAGCTCACCAGCAGGGGGCGATGGGAATGAGCAGTTCTTC	CASSPAGGDGNEQFF
TRBV4-1	TRBJ2-7	NA	NA	TGCGCCAGCAGCCAAGAAGAGGGGGCGGGGGAGCAGTACTTC	CASSQEEGAGEQYF
TRBV7-9	TRBJ2-7	NA	TRBD2	TGTGCCAGCAGCTTAACTGTTGGGACTAGCTCCTACGAGCAGTACTTC	CASSLTVGTSSYEQYF
TRBV18	TRBJ2-7	NA	NA	TGTGCCAGCTCAACTTGGGACCGACCCTACGAGCAGTACTTC	CASSTWDRPYEQYF
TRBV6-4	TRBJ2-3	NA	NA	TGTGCCAGCAGTAACTCGGGTTATCGCACAGATACGCAGTATTTT	CASSNSGYRTDTQYF
TRBV5-6	TRBJ1-1	NA	NA	TGTGCCAGCAGCTTGGCCGGAAATCGGCCCTGGGCTTTCTTT	CASSLAGNRPWAFF
TRBV11-2	TRBJ2-7	NA	TRBD1	TGTGCCAGCAGCTTACGACCCCCGGGACAGGGGTGGCACGAGCAGTACTTC	CASSLRPPGQGWHEQYF
TRBV28	TRBJ1-5	few	TRBD1	TGTGCCAGCAGACCGGACAGGGGCAATCAGCCCCAGCATTTT	CASRPDRGNQPQHF
TRBV7-9	TRBJ2-1	NA	TRBD2	TGTGCCAGCAGCTCCCAGGGACTACGCTCCTACAATGAGCAGTTCTTC	CASSSQGLRSYNEQFF
TRBV7-7	TRBJ2-1	NA	TRBD1	TGTGCTAGCAGCTTAGCGAGGACAGGGGGCCTAACTCGATATGAGAAGCAGTTCTTC	CASSLARTGGLTRYEKQFF
TRBV7-2	TRBJ2-7	NA	NA	TGTGCCAGCAGCTTATTAGCGTCCTCCTACGAGCAGTACTTC	CASSLLASSYEQYF
TRBV25-1	TRBJ2-7	NA	NA	TGTGCCAGCAGTGACCCCCCCTACGAGCAGTACTTC	CASSDPPYEQYF
TRBV9	TRBJ1-3	NA	NA	TGTGCCAGCAGCGTAGCTGGCGGGACTGGAAACACCATATATTTT	CASSVAGGTGNTIYF
TRBV9	TRBJ2-7	NA	TRBD1	TGTGCCAGCAGCGTAGCCGCAGGGGGCCACGAGCAGTACTTC	CASSVAAGGHEQYF
TRBV29-1	TRBJ1-1	NA	NA	TGCAGCGGGGAACAGATCATGAACCCTGAAGCTTTCTTT	CSGEQIMNPEAFF
TRBV5-4	TRBJ2-7	NA	NA	TGTGCCAGCAGCTCTGGGACTTACGAGCAGTACTTC	CASSSGTYEQYF
TRBV9	TRBJ2-3	NA	TRBD2	TGTGCCAGCAGCCCGTTAGGCGGGGGTCTCACAGATACGCAGTATTTT	CASSPLGGGLTDTQYF
TRBV7-9	TRBJ2-3	NA	TRBD1	TGTGCCAGCATAGGGGGACAGGGGTTAGAGACAGATACGCAGTATTTT	CASIGGQGLETDTQYF
TRBV19	TRBJ2-7	NA	TRBD1	TGTGCCAGCGGACAGGGAAGTCACTACGAGCAGTACTTC	CASGQGSHYEQYF
TRBV27	TRBJ2-7	NA	TRBD2	TGTGCCAGCACACCGGGAGGGTCCTACGAGCAGTACTTC	CASTPGGSYEQYF
TRBV19	TRBJ2-7	NA	TRBD1	TGTGCCAGTACGGGACAGGGGGCCCTGGAGCAGTACTTC	CASTGQGALEQYF
TRBV2	TRBJ1-3	NA	TRBD1	TGTGCCAGCAGGCCGACAGGGGCAGGAAACACCATATATTTT	CASRPTGAGNTIYF
TRBV15	TRBJ2-6	NA	TRBD2	TGTGCCACAGGGACTAGCGCTGGGGCCAACGTCCTGACTTTC	CATGTSAGANVLTF
TRBV19	TRBJ2-7	NA	TRBD2	TGTGCCAGTAGTTCTGGACTAGCGGGAGGCAACGAGCAGTACTTC	CASSSGLAGGNEQYF
TRBV9	TRBJ2-3	NA	NA	TGTGCCAGCAGCGATAGCGGAAGCACAGATACGCAGTATTTT	CASSDSGSTDTQYF